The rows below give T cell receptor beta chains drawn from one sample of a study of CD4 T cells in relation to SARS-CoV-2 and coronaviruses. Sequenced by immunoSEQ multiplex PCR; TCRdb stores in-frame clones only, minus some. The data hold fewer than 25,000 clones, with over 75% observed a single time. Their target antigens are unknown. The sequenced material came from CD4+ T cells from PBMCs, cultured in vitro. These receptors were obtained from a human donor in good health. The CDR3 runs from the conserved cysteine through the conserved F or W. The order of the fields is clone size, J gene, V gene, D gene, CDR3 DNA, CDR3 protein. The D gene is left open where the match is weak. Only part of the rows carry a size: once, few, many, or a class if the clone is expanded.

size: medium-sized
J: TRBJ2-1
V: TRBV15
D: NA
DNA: TGTGCCACCAGCAGAGATGGCGCTTGGGAACAGTTCTTC
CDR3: CATSRDGAWEQFF

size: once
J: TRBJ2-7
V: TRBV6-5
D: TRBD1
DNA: TGTGCCAGCAGTTACTCGGCAGGGGGTTCCTACGAGCAGTACTTC
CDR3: CASSYSAGGSYEQYF

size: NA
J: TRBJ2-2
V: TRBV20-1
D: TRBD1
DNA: TGCAGTGCTCGTGACTCAGGGGGCGCGCACACCGGGGAGCTGTTTTTT
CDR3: CSARDSGGAHTGELFF

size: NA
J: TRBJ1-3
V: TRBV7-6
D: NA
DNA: TGTGCCAGCAGCCCTCTTCCAGGGATAAGAAACACCATATATTTT
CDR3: CASSPLPGIRNTIYF

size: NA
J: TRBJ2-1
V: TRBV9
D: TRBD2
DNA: TGTGCCAGCAGCATTTCCGGGACTAGCGGGAGCACTGAGCAGTTCTTC
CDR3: CASSISGTSGSTEQFF

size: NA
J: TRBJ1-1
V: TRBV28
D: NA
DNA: TGTGCCAGCAGCCAAATCCGGGACAACACTGAAGCTTTCTTT
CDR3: CASSQIRDNTEAFF

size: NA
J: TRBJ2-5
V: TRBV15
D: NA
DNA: TGTGCCACCAGCAGAGATCGGGCAGGGGATCAAGAGACCCAGTACTTC
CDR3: CATSRDRAGDQETQYF

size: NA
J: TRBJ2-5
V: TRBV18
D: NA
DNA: TGTGCCAGCTCACCCCTGGACGGCAACCAAGAGACCCAGTACTTC
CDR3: CASSPLDGNQETQYF

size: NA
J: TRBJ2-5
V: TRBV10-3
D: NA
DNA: TGTGCCATCAGTGCGGGGGCGGGGGAGACCCAGTACTTC
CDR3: CAISAGAGETQYF

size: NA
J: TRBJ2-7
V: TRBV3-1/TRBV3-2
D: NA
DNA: TGTGCCAGCAGCTTCTTGTACTCCTACGAGCAGTACTTC
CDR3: CASSFLYSYEQYF

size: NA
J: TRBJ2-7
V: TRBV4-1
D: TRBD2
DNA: TGCGCCAGCAGCCCTTGGGGGCGACTAGCGGGCGACTCCTACGAGCAGTACTTC
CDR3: CASSPWGRLAGDSYEQYF

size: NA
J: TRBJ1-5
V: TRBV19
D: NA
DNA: TGTGCCAGTAGTACCCAGACCCGCCAGCCCCAGCATTTT
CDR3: CASSTQTRQPQHF

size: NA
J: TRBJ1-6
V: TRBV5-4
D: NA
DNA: TGTGCCAGCTCCCGTCATAATTCACCCCTCCACTTT
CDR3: CASSRHNSPLHF

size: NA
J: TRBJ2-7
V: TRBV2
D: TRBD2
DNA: TGTGCCAGCAGTTACGGGACTAGCGGGAGGGCCCGGTACGAGCAGTACTTC
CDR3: CASSYGTSGRARYEQYF

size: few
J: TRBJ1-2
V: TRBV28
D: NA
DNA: TGTGCCAGCAGTCCCCCACCCGGGGGCTATGGCTACACCTTC
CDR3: CASSPPPGGYGYTF

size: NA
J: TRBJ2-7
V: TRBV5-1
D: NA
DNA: TGCGCCAGCAGCTTAGTAGGGGAGCAGTACTTC
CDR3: CASSLVGEQYF

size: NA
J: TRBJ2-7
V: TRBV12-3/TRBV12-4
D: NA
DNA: TGTGCCAGCGGAGTCACTTCGGTCGAGCAGTACTTC
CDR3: CASGVTSVEQYF

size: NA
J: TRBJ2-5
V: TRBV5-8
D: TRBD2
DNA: TGTGCCAGCAGCTTGGGAGAGGTCAGGACTAGCGACTTC
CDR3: CASSLGEVRTSDF

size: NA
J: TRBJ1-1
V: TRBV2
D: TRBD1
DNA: TGTGCCAGCAGACAGGGGGCGAACACTGAAGCTTTCTTT
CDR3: CASRQGANTEAFF

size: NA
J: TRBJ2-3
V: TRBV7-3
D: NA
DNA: TGTGCCAGCAACTCGGGAAACACAGATACGCAGTATTTT
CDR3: CASNSGNTDTQYF

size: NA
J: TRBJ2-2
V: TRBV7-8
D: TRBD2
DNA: TGTGCCAGCAGCTTAGGGACTAGCTTAACCGGGGAGCTGTTTTTT
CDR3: CASSLGTSLTGELFF

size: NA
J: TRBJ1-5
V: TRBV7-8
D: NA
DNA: TGTGCCAGCAGCCCCCGTCCCGGGACCACAAGAGATCAGCCCCAGCATTTT
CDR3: CASSPRPGTTRDQPQHF

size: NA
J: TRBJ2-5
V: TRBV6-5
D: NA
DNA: TGTGCCACCTGTCTAGGGAACCGAGAGACCCAGTACTTC
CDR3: CATCLGNRETQYF

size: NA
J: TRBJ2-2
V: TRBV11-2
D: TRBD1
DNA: TGTGCCAGCAGTCTCCAGGGGGCTGACACCGGGGAGCTGTTTTTT
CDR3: CASSLQGADTGELFF

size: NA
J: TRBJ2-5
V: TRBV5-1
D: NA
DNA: TGCGCCAGCAGCTTGGGGCCCAGGGTCGAGGAGACCCAGTACTTC
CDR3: CASSLGPRVEETQYF

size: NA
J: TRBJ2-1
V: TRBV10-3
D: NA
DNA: TGTGCCATCAGTGCGGCGGATTACAATGAGCAGTTCTTC
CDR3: CAISAADYNEQFF

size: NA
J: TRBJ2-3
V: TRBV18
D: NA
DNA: TGTGCCAGCTCACCACCGGGGACCTCCCCGGATACGCAGTATTTT
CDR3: CASSPPGTSPDTQYF

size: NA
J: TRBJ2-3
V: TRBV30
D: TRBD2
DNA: TGTGCCTGGAATGCGGGAGGGTCGACAGATACGCAGTATTTT
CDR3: CAWNAGGSTDTQYF

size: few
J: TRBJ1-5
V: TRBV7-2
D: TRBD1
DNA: TGTGCCAGCAGCCCATCCGGGACAGGGATCCAGCCCCAGCATTTT
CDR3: CASSPSGTGIQPQHF

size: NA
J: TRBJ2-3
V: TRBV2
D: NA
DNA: TGTGCCAGCAGGGGCTTTGGAGATACGCAGTATTTT
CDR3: CASRGFGDTQYF

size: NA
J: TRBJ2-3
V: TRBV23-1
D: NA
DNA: TGCGCCAGCAATTTGGTTATGGTGATACCCCTTCGGGATACGCAGTATTTT
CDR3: CASNLVMVIPLRDTQYF